The clone carrying this T cell receptor (beta chain) was seen repeatedly, ten times or more. This record belongs to a study of cytomegalovirus exposure and HLA in healthy donors. The PCR had 60 Vbeta and 13 Jbeta primers. Clones were read by immunoSEQ multiplex PCR, and TCRdb kept only the in-frame ones, dropping some. The sample includes about 140,000 clones, approximately 9% seen only once; the top ten take 6% to 7.5%. The germline gives CDR1 SGHNT, CDR2 YYREEE (reference sequence). The CDR3 runs to 14 residues. V was clipped by 4 bases and J by 4 bases; unmatched bases: 4. The gene calls are TRBV5-4 and TRBJ1-2; TRBD1 aligns across 10 bases. Sequences were obtained from PBMCs. This receptor was obtained from a woman between 40 and 55 years old in good health and CMV-seropositive. CDR3 region: CASSVDRGVYGYTF. The CDR3 DNA reads TGTGCCAGCAGCGTGGACAGGGGGGTCTATGGCTACACCTTC.